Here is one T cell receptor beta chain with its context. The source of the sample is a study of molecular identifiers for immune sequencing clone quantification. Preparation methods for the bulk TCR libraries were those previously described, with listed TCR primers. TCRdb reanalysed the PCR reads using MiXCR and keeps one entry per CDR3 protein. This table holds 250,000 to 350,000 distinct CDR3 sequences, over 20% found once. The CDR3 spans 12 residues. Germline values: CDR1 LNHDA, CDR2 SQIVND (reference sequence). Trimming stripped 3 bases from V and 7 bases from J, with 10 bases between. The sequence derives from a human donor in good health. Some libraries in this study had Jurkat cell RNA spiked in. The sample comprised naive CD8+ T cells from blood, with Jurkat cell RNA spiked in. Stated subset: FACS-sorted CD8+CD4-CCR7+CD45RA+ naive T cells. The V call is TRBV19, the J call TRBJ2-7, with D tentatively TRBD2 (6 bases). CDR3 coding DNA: TGTGCCAGTAGTATCAAGGCGGGAGAGCAGTACTTC. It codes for CASSIKAGEQYF.